One sample yielded the 14 T cell receptor beta chains listed below, sequenced in a study of T-cell memory formation after mild COVID-19. MiXCR, run by TCRdb on the 5' RACE reads, gives a single entry per CDR3 protein. Of 270,000 or so distinct CDR3 sequences listed, around 17% are singletons. Sequences were obtained from PBMCs or a T cell subset sorted from them (not recorded which). All receptors derive from a man between 18 and 35 years old who had mild COVID-19 (a few samples of this study predate the infection). Cell type and time point are not known.

The chain couples TRBV20-1 to TRBJ2-5, with D tentatively TRBD2 (5 bases). The germline gives CDR1 DFQATT, CDR2 SNEGSKA (reference sequence). CDR3 length: 14 amino acids. Trimming pared 2 bases from V and 1 base from J, leaving 11 bases between. The CDR3 spells CSARRPGTQETQYF. CDR3 bases: TGCAGTGCTAGACGCCCGGGAACCCAAGAGACCCAGTACTTC.

This clonotype was recorded a few times. V and J are TRBV12-3 or TRBV12-4 and TRBJ1-1, with D maybe TRBD1 (6 bases). The CDR3 covers 15 residues. Trimming pared 5 bases from V and 5 bases from J, leaving 18 bases between. CDR3 amino acids: CASSPPRGILTEAFF. In DNA, the CDR3 is TGTGCCAGCAGTCCCCCGAGGGGGATTTTGACTGAAGCTTTCTTT.

This sequence joins TRBV7-6 and TRBJ1-2; no definite D call. The germline V gene has CDR1 SGHVS and CDR2 FNYEAQ. This CDR3 region has 14 residues. Trimming shortened V by 5 bases and J by 3 bases, and 13 bases separated the two germline ends. The CDR3 sequence: CASSPSAGDYGYTF. The CDR3 DNA reads TGTGCCAGCAGCCCATCGGCGGGAGACTATGGCTACACCTTC.

The V gene is TRBV2, the J gene TRBJ2-5, with unresolved D. CDR1 and CDR2 from the germline V gene are SNHLY and FYNNEI. Trimming took off 11 bases at V and 1 base at J, with 11 bases between the two ends. The CDR3 is made up of 12 amino acids. CDR3 protein: CAGSRTQETQYF. The CDR3 nucleotides read TGTGCCGGAAGCAGGACCCAAGAGACCCAGTACTTC.

A few counts support this clonotype. The genes are TRBV11-2 and TRBJ1-2; 8 nucleotides align to TRBD1. V lost 4 bases and J lost 4; bases outside the gene matches: 8. CDR1 and CDR2 from the germline V gene are SGHAT and FQNNGV. CDR3 size: 15 residues. CDR3 bases: TGTGCCAGCAGCTCTCCTCTGACAGGGGCCTATGGCTACACCTTC. Amino acid sequence: CASSSPLTGAYGYTF. Full variable domain (missing parts from reference TRBV11-2 and TRBJ1-2): EAGVAQSPRYKIIEKRQSVAFWCNPISGHATLYWYQQILGQGPKLLIQFQNNGVVDDSQLPKDRFSAERLKGVDSTLKIQPAKLEDSAVYLCASSSPLTGAYGYTFGSGTRLTVV.

This clonotype showed up just a few times. The gene calls are TRBV9 and TRBJ2-2; D possibly corresponds to TRBD2 (6 bases). Trimming removed 4 bases from V and 7 bases from J, with 14 bases in between. The CDR3 has 14 amino acids. Germline V gene sequence: CDR1 SGDLS, CDR2 YYNGEE. CDR3 in amino acids: CASSPPMGLGELFF. For the CDR3, the DNA is TGTGCCAGCAGCCCCCCGATGGGACTCGGGGAGCTGTTTTTT.

This clonotype has more than one count but fewer than ten. The V call is TRBV29-1, the J call TRBJ1-2; 12 bases agree with TRBD1. The length of the CDR3 is 16 residues. CDR1 and CDR2 from the germline V gene are SQVTM and ANQGSEA. V gave up 6 bases and J gave up 5 bases; unmatched junction bases: 13. The CDR3 is CSVPADGTGGVYGYTF. CDR3 DNA: TGCAGCGTCCCCGCCGACGGGACAGGGGGCGTTTATGGCTACACCTTC. Full variable domain (remainder filled in from reference TRBV29-1 and TRBJ1-2): SAVISQKPSRDICQRGTSLTIQCQVDSQVTMMFWYRQQPGQSLTLIATANQGSEATYESGFVIDKFPISRPNLTFSTLTVSNMSPEDSSIYLCSVPADGTGGVYGYTFGSGTRLTVV.

This clonotype has more than one count but fewer than ten. The rearrangement uses TRBV5-6 and TRBJ2-7; D could derive from TRBD1 or TRBD2 (5 bases each). CDR1 SGHDT and CDR2 YYEEEE come from the germline V gene. This CDR3 has 12 residues. V dropped 0 bases and J dropped 6 bases, with 7 bases sitting between them. The CDR3 here is CASSLGDLEQYV. As DNA, the CDR3 is TGTGCCAGCAGCTTGGGGGACCTCGAGCAGTACGTC.

The gene calls are TRBV10-3 and TRBJ1-1, with D perhaps matching TRBD1 (5 bases). Per germline, CDR1 ENHRY and CDR2 SYGVKD. Between the trimmed V and J ends, which lost 2 bases and 5 bases, there was a span of 12 bases. The CDR3 runs to 14 residues. CDR3 nucleotide sequence: TGTGCCATCAGTGAGGGGGCCGGGCAGACTGAAGCTTTCTTT. Its translation: CAISEGAGQTEAFF.

The J gene is TRBJ2-5, the V gene TRBV24-1; weak D call: TRBD1 (5 bases). The CDR3 spans 15 residues. Trimming cost V 4 bases and J 5 bases, with 16 bases left between them. Germline lookup yields CDR1 KGHDR and CDR2 SFDVKD. For the CDR3, the DNA is TGTGCCACCAGTGACCAGCAGGGCCCCGGGGAGACCCAGTACTTC. Encoded protein: CATSDQQGPGETQYF.

The V and J genes are TRBV6-5 and TRBJ2-7, with D possibly being TRBD1 (6 bases). The CDR3 is 13 residues long. Trimming stripped 6 bases from V and 5 bases from J, with 14 bases between. The germline CDR1 and CDR2 sequences are MNHEY and SVGAGI. The CDR3: CASSGQGLNEQYF. The CDR3 nucleotides read TGTGCCAGCAGCGGGCAGGGGCTTAACGAGCAGTACTTC.

The chain links TRBV4-2 to TRBJ1-6; 10 nucleotides line up with TRBD1. With V trimmed by 5 bases and J by 5 bases, 3 bases remained unmatched. In germline, CDR1 is LGHNA, CDR2 YNFKEQ. This CDR3 is 15 amino acids long. Here the CDR3 DNA reads TGTGCCAGCAGCGGACAGGGGGTGGATAATTCACCCCTCCACTTT. Its translation: CASSGQGVDNSPLHF.

This clonotype was recorded a few times. The chain carries TRBV5-1 and TRBJ1-1, with 9 bases that match TRBD1. The CDR3 totals 16 residues. Germline loops: CDR1 SGHRS, CDR2 YFSETQ. Trimming cost V 2 bases and J 4 bases; bases outside gene matches: 9. The CDR3 nucleotides are TGCGCCAGCAGCTTTACAGGGGGCTCTGGAAGCACTGAAGCTTTCTTT. It codes for CASSFTGGSGSTEAFF.

The V gene is TRBV7-2, the J gene TRBJ2-5, with D possibly being TRBD2 (7 bases). Germline assignment: CDR1 SGHTA and CDR2 FQGNSA. V was trimmed by 5 bases and J by 5 bases, leaving 15 bases between them. This CDR3 contains 14 residues. Here the CDR3 reads CASSPQGGGETQYF. DNA of the CDR3: TGTGCCAGCAGCCCCCAAGGGGGGGGGGAGACCCAGTACTTC.